This T cell receptor (beta chain) was sequenced for a study of regulatory T cells in long-lasting Graves disease. As to time point: newly diagnosed GD, antithyroid drugs for less than 3 months. Scientists built the TCR library using RNA that was extracted from PBMCs. The CDR3 sequence is 16 residues long. Losses at the gene ends were 0 bases for V and 4 bases for J; bases not matched to a gene: 3. Germline values: CDR1 SGHKS, CDR2 YYEKEE (reference sequence). For TCR beta, libraries came from iRepertoire HTBI primers and Arm-PCR of CDR3 regions. TCRdb re-analysed the multiplex PCR reads in MiXCR, keeping a single row per CDR3 protein. Of approximately 270,000 distinct CDR3 sequences listed, around 18% are singletons. This clonotype was found many times. These data are also associated with another study on T cells in Graves' hyperthyroidism and ophthalmopathy.

The sequence derives from a woman aged 25 to 39 with Graves disease. The input for sequencing was peripheral blood mononuclear cells (PBMCs), taken at new diagnosis, from a patient treated with antithyroid drugs. This chain links TRBV5-5 with TRBJ2-3; 12 bases align to TRBD1. CDR3: CASSLAGQGASDTQYF. CDR3 sequence (DNA): TGTGCCAGCAGCTTGGCGGGACAGGGGGCCTCAGATACGCAGTATTTT.